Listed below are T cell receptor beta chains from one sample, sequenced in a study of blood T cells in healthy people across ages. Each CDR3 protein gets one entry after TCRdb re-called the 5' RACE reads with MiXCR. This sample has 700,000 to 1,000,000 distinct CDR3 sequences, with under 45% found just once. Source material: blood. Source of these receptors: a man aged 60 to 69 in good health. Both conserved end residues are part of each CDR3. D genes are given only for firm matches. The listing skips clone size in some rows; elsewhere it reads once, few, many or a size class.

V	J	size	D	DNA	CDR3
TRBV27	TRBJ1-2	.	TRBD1	TGTGCCAGCAGTACGACAGGGGATAACTTCTATGGCTACACCTTC	CASSTTGDNFYGYTF
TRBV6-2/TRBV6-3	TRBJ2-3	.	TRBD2	TGTGCCAGCAGTCCCGGGACTAGATCCGATACGCAGTATTTT	CASSPGTRSDTQYF
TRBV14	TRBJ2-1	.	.	TGTGCCAGCAGCTTCAGGGTAAGGGGTGAGCAGTTCTTC	CASSFRVRGEQFF
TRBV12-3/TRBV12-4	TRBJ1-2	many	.	TGTGCCAGCAGTTTGAACGGGAACTATGGCTACACCTTC	CASSLNGNYGYTF
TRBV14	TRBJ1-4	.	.	TGTGCCAGCAGCCAAGTCGGGTGGCGAGGGGTGAATGAAAAACTGTTTTTT	CASSQVGWRGVNEKLFF
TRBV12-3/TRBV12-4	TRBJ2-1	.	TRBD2	TGTGCCAGCAACTCTAGCGGGGGGGCCAGGGAGCAGTTCTTC	CASNSSGGAREQFF
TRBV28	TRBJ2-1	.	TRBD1	TGTGCCAGCAGCGGGCCGGGACAGGGACCCTACAATGAGCAGTTCTTC	CASSGPGQGPYNEQFF
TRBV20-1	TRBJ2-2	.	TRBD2	TGCAGTGCTAACGGGGGGGGCAGTTTCGGGGAGCTGTTTTTT	CSANGGGSFGELFF
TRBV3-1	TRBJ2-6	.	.	TGTGCCAGCAGCCATACAGGGATCGGGGCCAACGTCCTGACTTTC	CASSHTGIGANVLTF
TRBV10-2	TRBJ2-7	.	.	TGCGCCAGCAGCATATCAGGGAATTACGAGCAGTACTTC	CASSISGNYEQYF
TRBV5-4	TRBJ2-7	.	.	TGTGCCAGCAGCTCCCGGACCCCCAGGGACGGGGCGTCCTACAATGAGCAGTACTTC	CASSSRTPRDGASYNEQYF
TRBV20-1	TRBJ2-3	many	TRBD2	TGCAGTGCTATAGCCCAGCGGGGGATGACAGATACGCAGTATTTT	CSAIAQRGMTDTQYF
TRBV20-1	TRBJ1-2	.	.	TGCAGTGCCCCAGACGGCACCCATGGCTACACCTTC	CSAPDGTHGYTF
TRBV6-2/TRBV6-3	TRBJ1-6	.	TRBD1	TGTGCCAGCAGAAACAGGGGGCGGGCACCCCTCCACTTT	CASRNRGRAPLHF
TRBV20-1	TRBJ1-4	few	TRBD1	TGCAGTGCTAGAGGGCCAGGGGGCGAAAAACTGTTTTTT	CSARGPGGEKLFF
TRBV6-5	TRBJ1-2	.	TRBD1	TGTGCCAGCAGTTACCTTGGACAGGGGCGCTATGGCTACACCTTC	CASSYLGQGRYGYTF
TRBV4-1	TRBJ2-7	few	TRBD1	TGCGCCAGCAGCCTCAACCCGACAGGGACCTACGAGCAGTACTTC	CASSLNPTGTYEQYF
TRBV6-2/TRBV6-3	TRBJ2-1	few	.	TGTGCCAGCAGCTACGGGGATGGTGAGCAGTTCTTC	CASSYGDGEQFF
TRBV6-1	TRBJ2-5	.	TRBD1	TGTGCCAGCAGATCTGGAACAGGGGGAAGGGTAGAGACCCAGTACTTC	CASRSGTGGRVETQYF
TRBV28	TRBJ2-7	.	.	TGTGCCAGCAGTTCGGGGATTCCTCAGGGGTATGCCTACGAGCAGTACTTC	CASSSGIPQGYAYEQYF
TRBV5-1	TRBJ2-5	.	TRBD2	TGCGCCAGCAGCTTGGGTCGGGGGGGCCTTGCGGAGACCCAGTACTTC	CASSLGRGGLAETQYF
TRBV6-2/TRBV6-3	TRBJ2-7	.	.	TGTGCCAGCAGTTACACCCGGGACGGCCGTCCCTACGAGCAGTACTTC	CASSYTRDGRPYEQYF
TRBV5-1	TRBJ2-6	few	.	TGCGCCAGCAGCTTGGGGGAAGCTGGGGCCAACGTCCTGACTTTC	CASSLGEAGANVLTF
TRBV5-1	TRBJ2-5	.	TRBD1	TGCGCCAGCAGCCCAGATCCGACAGGGGCGGGAGAGACCCAGTACTTC	CASSPDPTGAGETQYF
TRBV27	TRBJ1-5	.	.	TGTGCCAGCAGTTTAAATGGACAGACCTATAGCAATCAGCCCCAGCATTTT	CASSLNGQTYSNQPQHF
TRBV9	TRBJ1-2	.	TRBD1	TGTGCCAGCAGTGAATACTCAGGGGGCTGGGGCTATGGCTACACCTTC	CASSEYSGGWGYGYTF
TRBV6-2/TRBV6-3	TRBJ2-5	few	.	TGTGCCAGCAACAAAGATCGGGCTAGCAGGAGAGAGACCCAGTACTTC	CASNKDRASRRETQYF
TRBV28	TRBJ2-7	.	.	TGTGCCGGCAGTTTGCCAGTGGGCTCCTACGAGCAGTACTTC	CAGSLPVGSYEQYF
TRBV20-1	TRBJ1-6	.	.	TGCAGTGCGCGCCGGGACCGCGGACCTAATTCACCCCTCCACTTT	CSARRDRGPNSPLHF
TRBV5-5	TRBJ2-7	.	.	TGTGCCAGCATCTTGGCCAGAACCTACGAGCAGTACTTC	CASILARTYEQYF
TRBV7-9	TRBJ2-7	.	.	TGTGCCAGCAGCTCGATTACGCTCGAGCAGTACTTC	CASSSITLEQYF